The 31 T cell receptor beta chains listed next were all sequenced from one sample in a study of blood T cell repertoires in COVID-19. The data were produced by immunoSEQ multiplex PCR, yet TCRdb's version contains in-frame clones alone and is incomplete. Among about 110,000 clones, about 88% were seen once, and the ten largest hold 2.4%. Material: peripheral blood. The receptors come from a human donor in a cohort sampled during active COVID-19.

The chain couples TRBV28 to TRBJ2-7; D ambiguous. Trimming cost V 3 bases and J 2 bases, with 8 bases left between them. The CDR3 totals 13 residues. CDR1 is MDHEN and CDR2 is SYDVKM in the germline V gene. The CDR3 reads CASSLRQTYEQYF. As DNA, the CDR3 is TGTGCCAGCAGTTTGCGGCAGACCTACGAGCAGTACTTC.

This chain joins TRBV19 and TRBJ1-3; no reliable D call. CDR3 length equals 14 residues. V was clipped by 6 bases and J by 4 bases, with 13 bases between them. CDR1 and CDR2 (germline): LNHDA, SQIVND (reference sequence). The CDR3 sequence is CASSPTGLGNTIYF. The CDR3 DNA reads TGTGCCAGTAGCCCCACCGGGTTAGGAAACACCATATATTTT.

The V call is TRBV13, the J call TRBJ1-1; D remains unclear. Germline assignment: CDR1 PRHDT and CDR2 FYEKMQ (reference sequence). The CDR3 spans 12 residues. V shed 6 bases and J shed 0 bases, with 5 bases lying between them. The CDR3 DNA is TGTGCCAGCAGGAGAATGAACACTGAAGCTTTCTTT. Translating it yields CASRRMNTEAFF.

This clone has only a few counts. V usage is TRBV19 and J usage is TRBJ1-1; D perhaps matches TRBD1 (5 bases). This CDR3 contains 15 residues. Deletions cut 3 bases from V and 4 bases from J, with 15 bases between. Germline CDR1 is LNHDA and CDR2 is SQIVND (reference sequence). As DNA, the CDR3 is TGTGCCAGTAGTATGGTCTACGGGGGTGGCACTGAAGCTTTCTTT. Translation gives CASSMVYGGGTEAFF.

V is TRBV19 and J is TRBJ2-1; TRBD1 matches at 7 bases. After removal of 4 bases from V and 0 bases from J, the junction contained 3 bases not matched to a gene. Looked up from germline, CDR1 is LNHDA and CDR2 is SQIVND (reference sequence). CDR3 length equals 15 residues. For the CDR3, the DNA is TGTGCCAGTAGTAGTACAGGGGACTCCTACAATGAGCAGTTCTTC. It codes for CASSSTGDSYNEQFF.

The CDR3 DNA reads TGTGCCAGCAGATCCCGCAGGTATGAGCAGTTCTTC. Its translation is CASRSRRYEQFF. This chain connects TRBV12-3 or TRBV12-4 to TRBJ2-1; D unclear. The V gene lost 6 bases and the J gene lost 8 bases, with 11 bases spanning the gap. The CDR3 totals 12 residues.

This clone has more than one count but fewer than ten. The chain links TRBV6-6 to TRBJ1-1; the match to TRBD1 covers 9 bases. This CDR3 region has 16 residues. CDR1 and CDR2 (germline): MNHNY, SVGAGI (reference sequence). V lost 6 bases, J lost 0 bases, and 8 bases stayed unmatched. Written as DNA, the CDR3 is TGTGCCAGCAGGGACAGGGGAGGGGTTGTGAACACTGAAGCTTTCTTT. Its translation is CASRDRGGVVNTEAFF.

The V and J genes are TRBV18 and TRBJ2-3; 9 positions agree with TRBD2. V was clipped by 4 bases and J by 0 bases; unmatched bases: 2. CDR3 length: 15 residues. CDR1 is KGHSH, CDR2 LQKENI, per germline. The CDR3: CASSRAGGSTDTQYF. CDR3 in DNA: TGTGCCAGCTCACGAGCGGGGGGAAGCACAGATACGCAGTATTTT.

The chain couples TRBV6-5 to TRBJ2-2, with 8 bases lining up with TRBD2. The CDR3 runs to 15 residues. CDR1 MNHEY and CDR2 SVGAGI come from the germline V gene. After removal of 6 bases from V and 4 bases from J, the junction contained 7 bases not matched to a gene. CDR3 sequence: CASSREGGGTGELFF. The CDR3 bases are TGTGCCAGCAGCCGGGAGGGGGGGGGCACCGGGGAGCTGTTTTTT.

Here the CDR3 DNA reads TGTGCCAGCACCCTAGGTTCGGGTTTAGAGACCCAGTACTTC. Amino acid sequence: CASTLGSGLETQYF. The chain uses TRBV5-6 and TRBJ2-5; D is undetermined. This CDR3 is 14 amino acids long. V lost 6 bases and J 4 bases, leaving 16 bases between the germline ends. Germline V lookup: CDR1 SGHDT, CDR2 YYEEEE.

This clone has just a few counts. This chain links TRBV7-9 with TRBJ2-1; 8 bases map to TRBD2. The CDR3 extends over 12 amino acids. Unmatched junction bases numbered 3, after V lost 7 bases and J lost 7 bases. CDR1 is SEHNR, CDR2 FQNEAQ, per germline (reference sequence). CDR3 residues: CASNSGGNEQFF. The CDR3 DNA sequence: TGTGCCAGCAATTCGGGGGGGAATGAGCAGTTCTTC.

This chain connects TRBV28 to TRBJ1-2; tentatively, D is TRBD1 (6 bases). The CDR3 length is 14 residues. From germline, CDR1 is MDHEN and CDR2 SYDVKM. Trimming cost V 7 bases and J 5 bases, with 17 bases left between them. The CDR3: CASTEQARGYGYTF. The CDR3 DNA reads TGTGCCAGCACTGAACAGGCCAGGGGTTATGGCTACACCTTC.

The chain links TRBV6-5 to TRBJ1-4; TRBD1 might be the D (5 bases). Trimming took 5 bases from V and 0 from J, leaving 10 bases between them. CDR1 is MNHEY, CDR2 SVGAGI, per germline. The CDR3 is 15 amino acids. The CDR3 loop reads CASSPTGSTNEKLFF. As DNA, the CDR3 is TGTGCCAGCAGTCCCACAGGCTCAACTAATGAAAAACTGTTTTTT.

There are a few counts of this clone. The chain is built from TRBV7-8 and TRBJ1-1; D not resolved. CDR1 SGHVS and CDR2 FQNEAQ come from the germline V gene. This CDR3 comprises 14 residues. V gave up 3 bases and J gave up 1 base, with 9 bases separating them. CDR3 sequence reads: CASSFQPGNTEAFF. DNA for the CDR3: TGTGCCAGCAGCTTTCAACCGGGGAACACTGAAGCTTTCTTT.

The chain recombines TRBV28 with TRBJ1-6; 9 nucleotides line up with TRBD1. Trimming cost V 3 bases and J 6 bases; bases outside gene matches: 6. CDR3 size: 16 residues. CDR1 MDHEN and CDR2 SYDVKM come from the germline V gene. The CDR3 protein is CASSFAGTGSNSPLHF. The CDR3 DNA reads TGTGCCAGCAGTTTTGCGGGGACAGGGAGTAATTCACCCCTCCACTTT.

V usage is TRBV5-4 and J usage is TRBJ2-1, with D unresolved. V was clipped by 1 base and J by 6 bases, with 14 bases between them. The germline gives CDR1 SGHNT, CDR2 YYREEE (reference sequence). This CDR3 region has 15 residues. The CDR3 region has the DNA TGTGCCAGCAGCTTGACTACCCTCTATGGCAATGAGCAGTTCTTC. Amino acids: CASSLTTLYGNEQFF.

J is TRBJ2-2 and V is TRBV5-1, with 9 bases lining up with TRBD1. The CDR3 extends over 15 amino acids. V gave up 4 bases and J gave up 3 bases; unmatched junction bases: 4. Germline V gene lookup returns CDR1 SGHRS and CDR2 YFSETQ. This CDR3 is CASSGRDRDTGELFF. CDR3 sequence (DNA): TGCGCCAGCAGCGGCCGGGACAGGGACACCGGGGAGCTGTTTTTT.

This chain joins TRBV9 and TRBJ1-2; 8 nucleotides line up with TRBD1. J was trimmed by 0 bases and V by 4 bases; bases with no gene match: 5. The CDR3 consists of 15 residues. Per the germline V gene, CDR1 is SGDLS and CDR2 is YYNGEE. As DNA, the CDR3 is TGTGCCAGCAGCCCCACAGGGGGGCCTAACTATGGCTACACCTTC. Translated: CASSPTGGPNYGYTF.

The V call is TRBV9, the J call TRBJ2-3; D is possibly TRBD2 (6 bases). Germline V gene sequence: CDR1 SGDLS, CDR2 YYNGEE. CDR3 length equals 16 residues. V shed 3 bases and J shed 4 bases, with 18 bases lying between them. The CDR3 protein is CASSGDRDFQSDTQYF. The CDR3 coding sequence is TGTGCCAGCAGCGGGGACCGGGACTTCCAATCAGATACGCAGTATTTT.

The chain has TRBV5-1 and TRBJ1-2; the D gene is possibly TRBD1 (5 bases). The germline V and J ends were trimmed by 7 bases and 0 bases, with 10 bases remaining between them. The CDR3 has 13 amino acids. Germline assignment: CDR1 SGHRS and CDR2 YFSETQ. Here the CDR3 reads CASGGLSNYGYTF. In nucleotides, the CDR3 is TGCGCCAGCGGGGGACTTTCTAACTATGGCTACACCTTC.

CDR3 amino acids: CATGPYTEAFF. In DNA form, the CDR3 reads TGTGCGACAGGGCCATACACTGAAGCTTTCTTT. V is TRBV6-5 and J is TRBJ1-1; the match to TRBD1 covers 7 bases. From germline, CDR1 is MNHEY and CDR2 SVGAGI. The CDR3 spans 11 residues.

The chain combines TRBV28 with TRBJ1-5; 9 bases fit TRBD1. V was pared by 1 base and J by 4 bases, with 5 bases of the junction left unmatched. The CDR3 covers 16 residues. Germline V gene data show CDR1 as MDHEN and CDR2 as SYDVKM. Here the CDR3 DNA reads TGTGCCAGCAGTTTATCAGGGACAGGGACGAATCAGCCCCAGCATTTT. Translated: CASSLSGTGTNQPQHF.

The chain joins TRBV14 to TRBJ2-3, with a weak D call TRBD2 (6 bases). CDR1 and CDR2 from the germline V gene are SGHDN and FVKESK. This CDR3 has 13 amino acids. Trimming left V 0 bases short and J 6 bases short, with 7 bases between. The CDR3 sequence is CASSQDLADTQYF. CDR3 nucleotides: TGTGCCAGCAGCCAAGATCTAGCGGATACGCAGTATTTT.

The chain has TRBV10-3 and TRBJ1-5; 7 nucleotides align to TRBD1. The germline V gene encodes CDR1 ENHRY and CDR2 SYGVKD. This CDR3 region has 18 residues. V lost 3 bases, J lost 1 base, and 12 bases stayed unmatched. The CDR3 DNA sequence: TGTGCCATCAGTGAAGACTTTATAGGGACAGAGAGCAATCAGCCCCAGCATTTT. Translated: CAISEDFIGTESNQPQHF.

CDR3 protein: CASSRIIASSGKTYEQYF. The CDR3 DNA reads as TGCGCCAGCAGCCGTATCATAGCGTCTAGCGGGAAGACCTACGAGCAGTACTTC. V usage is TRBV4-1 and J usage is TRBJ2-7; 9 bases align to TRBD2. After removal of 4 bases from V and 2 bases from J, the junction contained 15 bases not matched to a gene. This CDR3 has 18 residues. Germline assignment: CDR1 MGHRA and CDR2 YSYEKL.

CDR3 in DNA: TGTGCCAGCAGCCCACCGCCCGGGGAGATCGGCTACAATGAGCAGTTCTTC. It yields the protein CASSPPPGEIGYNEQFF. The chain links TRBV5-5 to TRBJ2-1; maybe TRBD2 (5 bases). The germline gives CDR1 SGHKS, CDR2 YYEKEE (reference sequence). This CDR3 has 17 amino acids. V lost 4 bases to trimming and J lost 3 bases, with 20 bases between them.

This chain links TRBV2 with TRBJ2-1, with a tentative D call TRBD2 (6 bases). CDR1 is SNHLY, CDR2 FYNNEI, per germline. The germline V and J ends were trimmed by 3 bases and 5 bases, with 17 bases remaining between them. The CDR3 has 16 residues. DNA for the CDR3: TGTGCCAGCAGTGATCCCATAGCGGACCCGGACAATGAGCAGTTCTTC. Translated, it gives CASSDPIADPDNEQFF.

The rearrangement links TRBV5-1 to TRBJ1-2, with unresolved D. The germline gives CDR1 SGHRS, CDR2 YFSETQ. This CDR3 contains 13 residues. V gave up 4 bases and J gave up 8 bases, with 15 bases separating them. The CDR3: CASSVPLGSGYTF. In DNA, the CDR3 is TGCGCCAGCAGCGTACCGCTAGGGAGCGGCTACACCTTC.

The rearrangement uses TRBV4-1 and TRBJ2-3, with a tentative D call TRBD2 (7 bases). In germline, CDR1 is MGHRA, CDR2 YSYEKL. The CDR3 runs to 10 residues. Trimming pared 11 bases from V and 6 bases from J, leaving 9 bases between. CDR3 bases: TGCGCCGCGGGGGCGGATACGCAGTATTTT. As protein: CAAGADTQYF.

The J gene is TRBJ2-3, the V gene TRBV9; 11 nucleotides align to TRBD2. The CDR3 covers 16 residues. With V trimmed by 0 bases and J by 7 bases, 7 bases remained unmatched. Germline assignment: CDR1 SGDLS and CDR2 YYNGEE. DNA for the CDR3: TGTGCCAGCAGCGTAGGGGGAACTAGCGGGAGCTATACGCAGTATTTT. It encodes CASSVGGTSGSYTQYF.

The CDR3 coding sequence is TGTGCCAGCAGTTTGGACAGGAACACTGAAGCTTTCTTT. Residues: CASSLDRNTEAFF. The rearrangement joins TRBV2 to TRBJ1-1, with a tentative D call TRBD1 (6 bases). Germline CDR1 SNHLY, CDR2 FYNNEI. The V gene lost 5 bases and the J gene lost 1 base, with 8 bases spanning the gap. The CDR3 totals 13 residues.